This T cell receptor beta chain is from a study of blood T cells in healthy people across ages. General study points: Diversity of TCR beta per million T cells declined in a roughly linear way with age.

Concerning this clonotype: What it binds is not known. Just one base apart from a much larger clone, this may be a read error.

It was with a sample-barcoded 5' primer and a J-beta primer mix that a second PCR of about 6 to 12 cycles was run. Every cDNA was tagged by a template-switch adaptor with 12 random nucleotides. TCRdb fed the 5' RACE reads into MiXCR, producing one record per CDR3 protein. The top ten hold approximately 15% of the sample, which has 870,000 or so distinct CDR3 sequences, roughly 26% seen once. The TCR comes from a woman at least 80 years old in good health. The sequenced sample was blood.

The CDR3, as DNA: TGCGCCAGCAGCTTGACAATAGGATCGTGTGGAGGCTACACCTTC. This codes for CASSLTIGSCGGYTF. The gene calls are TRBV5-1 and TRBJ1-2; D is ambiguous. Germline V gene data show CDR1 as SGHRS and CDR2 as YFSETQ. V was cut by 1 base and J by 8 bases, with 18 bases left in between. The CDR3 is made up of 15 amino acids.